This TCR beta chain was captured by sequencing in a study of cytomegalovirus exposure and HLA in healthy donors. Regarding the study as a whole: It emerged from a later analysis that several of the most significant clusters appeared to be linked to common viral pathogens.

For this clone: Antigen: not known.

Germline V gene lookup returns CDR1 LNHDA and CDR2 SQIVND (reference sequence). The junction had 4 bases not matched to a gene; V was cut back by 4 bases and J by 7 bases. The CDR3 is 15 amino acids. Amplification used 60 Vbeta primers and 13 Jbeta primers. Assay: immunoSEQ multiplex PCR; the TCRdb copy retains only in-frame clones and omits some. The sample has under 130,000 clones, around 75% seen once; the top ten hold roughly 6.9%. Participants comprised healthy donors of bone marrow. The chain has TRBV19 and TRBJ2-3; 14 bases are shared with TRBD2. Input material: PBMCs. This receptor was identified in a man aged 30 to 45 in good health and CMV-seropositive. CDR3 DNA sequence: TGTGCCAGTAGTAGACTAGCGGGGGGGATCAATACGCAGTATTTT. Protein: CASSRLAGGINTQYF.